Reported below is one TCR beta chain. The source of the sample is a study of blood T cell repertoires in COVID-19. In the study overall: Sites across the United States, Italy and Spain contributed samples from acute and convalescent COVID-19. Sources were T cells, B-cell-depleted T cells, or PBMCs; the material itself was cDNA or gDNA.

This CDR3 is 13 amino acids long. The germline gives CDR1 SGHKS, CDR2 YYEKEE (reference sequence). The V and J ends lost 0 bases and 8 bases respectively, with 11 bases between them. In the original analysis: Amplifying reference gene primers gave estimates of nucleated cell counts. TCRdb's copy holds only in-frame clones and misses some; the assay was immunoSEQ multiplex PCR. V and J calls and clone size are copied from that table; D and trimming were computed from the DNA. Among more than 75,000 clones, under 85% were seen once, and the ten largest hold around 12%. The clonotype comes from a human donor in a cohort sampled during active COVID-19. The sample comprised peripheral blood. V and J are TRBV5-5 and TRBJ1-2; TRBD1 might be the D (5 bases). The DNA for the CDR3 is TGTGCCAGCAGCTTGGAGGGGCGACAAGGCTACACCTTC. Translation gives CASSLEGRQGYTF.